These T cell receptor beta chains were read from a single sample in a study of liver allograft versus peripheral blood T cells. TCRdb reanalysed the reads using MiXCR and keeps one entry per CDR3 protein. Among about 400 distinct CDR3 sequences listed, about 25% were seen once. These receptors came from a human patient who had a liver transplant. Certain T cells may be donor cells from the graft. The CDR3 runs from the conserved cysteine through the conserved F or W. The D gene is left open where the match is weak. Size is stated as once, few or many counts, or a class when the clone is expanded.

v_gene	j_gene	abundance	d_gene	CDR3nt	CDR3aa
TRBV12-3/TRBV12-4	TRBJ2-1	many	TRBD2	TGTGCCAGCAGTCCACCCGGGCTAGCGGGGGTAAGCTCCTACAATGAGCAGTTCTTC	CASSPPGLAGVSSYNEQFF
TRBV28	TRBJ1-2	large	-	TGTGCCAGCAAAGAACGGGGCTTTGGAGACTATGGCTACACCTTC	CASKERGFGDYGYTF